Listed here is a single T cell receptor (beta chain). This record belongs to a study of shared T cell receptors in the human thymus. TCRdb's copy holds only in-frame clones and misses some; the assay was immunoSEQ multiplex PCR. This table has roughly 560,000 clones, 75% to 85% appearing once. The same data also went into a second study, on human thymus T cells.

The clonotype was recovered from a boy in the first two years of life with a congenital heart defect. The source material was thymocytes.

The CDR3 spells CASSGPGLAGNEQFF. The CDR3 DNA follows: TGTGCCAGCAGTGGGCCGGGACTAGCGGGCAATGAGCAGTTCTTC. The chain links TRBV27 to TRBJ2-1; 12 bases are shared with TRBD2. Germline V CDR1 and CDR2: MNHEY, SMNVEV (reference sequence). The junction had 5 bases not matched to a gene; V was cut back by 5 bases and J by 6 bases. The length of the CDR3 is 15 residues.